A selection of T cell receptor beta chains follows, all from one sample in a study of T cell responses to AZD1222 COVID-19 vaccine. Profiled with immunoSEQ multiplex PCR; TCRdb holds only in-frame clones, not every one. The sample has approximately 130,000 clones, 85% to 90% seen once; the top ten hold roughly a quarter. The sequenced sample was peripheral blood, obtained on day 0 of AZD1222 vaccination. Receptors originate from an adult in good health. Both conserved end residues are part of each CDR3.

V,J,CDR3
TRBV12-3/TRBV12-4,TRBJ2-5,CASSFNRETQYF
TRBV5-1,TRBJ2-2,CASSLVPDRGSGELFF
TRBV11-2,TRBJ2-3,CASSLAPHRDRSTDTQYF
TRBV5-1,TRBJ1-4,CASSLEGASGEKLFF
TRBV11-2,TRBJ2-7,CASSSRILGNYEQYF
TRBV5-4,TRBJ1-1,CASSPSVTNTEAFF
TRBV27,TRBJ2-5,CASSLRGAETQYF
TRBV3-1/TRBV3-2,-,CASSQDNGLGTQYF
TRBV18,TRBJ1-1,CASSPDVASTEAFF
TRBV2,TRBJ1-2,CASSARDRSFYGYTF
TRBV7-2,TRBJ1-6,CASSARFGRGNSPLHF
TRBV2,TRBJ1-5,CASNRNRGGQPQHF
TRBV4-1,TRBJ2-2,CASRPRWDTGELFF
TRBV3-1/TRBV3-2,TRBJ1-5,CASSQEAGSNQPQHF
TRBV6-5,TRBJ1-2,CASRDVLPGYGYTF
TRBV27,TRBJ1-1,CASSSKWNTEAFF